This entry lists 8 T cell receptor beta chains sequenced from one sample in a study of persistence of HIV-infected CD4 T cells. Overlapping HIV-1 Gag 15-mer peptides at 0.85 to 1 ug per peptide per mL were used. CD40L-negative CD69-negative CD45RO-high memory CD4+ T cells were sorted as populations depleted of antigen-responding cells. Sequencing used immunoSEQ version 4 in survey mode. Libraries were prepared by immunoSEQ multiplex PCR; TCRdb keeps only in-frame clonotypes and omits some of them. Of 25,000 to 40,000 clones listed, around 82% were seen once; the top ten hold over 15%. No antigen is known for these receptors. Sequenced material: CD4+ T cells sorted from PBMCs after approximately 19-hour stimulation, taken from a patient who received antiretroviral therapy. The receptors here all came from an adult woman with HIV who was CMV-seropositive.

The chain recombines TRBV18 with TRBJ2-5; perhaps TRBD1 as D (6 bases). CDR3 size: 16 residues. From germline, CDR1 is KGHSH and CDR2 LQKENI. V lost 2 bases and J lost 0, with 13 bases in between. CDR3 sequence (DNA): TGTGCCAGCTCACCAAACATAGGACAGTACCAAGAGACCCAGTACTTC. This codes for CASSPNIGQYQETQYF. The variable domain in full, with the rest retrieved from reference TRBV18 and TRBJ2-5, is NAGVMQNPRHLVRRRGQEARLRCSPMKGHSHVYWYRQLPEEGLKFMVYLQKENIIDESGMPKERFSAEFPKEGPSILRIQQVVRGDSAAYFCASSPNIGQYQETQYFGPGTRLLVL.

V gene TRBV28 combines with J gene TRBJ2-2; 12 positions agree with TRBD2. Germline loops: CDR1 MDHEN, CDR2 SYDVKM. The J segment lost 2 bases and the V segment lost 2 bases, leaving 6 bases of the junction unmatched. The CDR3 consists of 18 residues. The CDR3 sequence is CASSLTPLAGGNTGELFF. The DNA for the CDR3 is TGTGCCAGCAGTTTAACTCCACTAGCGGGAGGAAACACCGGGGAGCTGTTTTTT.

The V gene is TRBV29-1, the J gene TRBJ1-5; TRBD1 is a possible D gene (5 bases). Germline CDR1 SQVTM, CDR2 ANQGSEA. This CDR3 is 13 amino acids long. The V gene lost 4 bases and the J gene lost 2 bases, with 9 bases spanning the gap. CDR3 sequence: CSVVQGGNQPQHF. The CDR3 coding sequence is TGCAGCGTTGTACAAGGGGGCAATCAGCCCCAGCATTTT.

V gene TRBV6-2 or TRBV6-3 combines with J gene TRBJ1-6; a weak D match, TRBD1 (5 bases). The V gene lost 5 bases and the J gene lost 9 bases, with 23 bases spanning the gap. Germline V gives CDR1 MNHEY, CDR2 SVGEGT. The CDR3 sequence is 17 residues long. CDR3 in amino acids: CASSPSRGTRTGSPLHF. DNA of the CDR3: TGTGCCAGCAGTCCATCTCGGGGGACTAGGACGGGTTCACCCCTCCACTTT.

This clone was counted a few times. The rearrangement uses TRBV3-1 (or the pseudogene TRBV3-2) and TRBJ1-2; unclear D gene. V was trimmed by 3 bases and J by 7 bases, leaving 12 bases between them. Per the germline V gene, CDR1 is LGHDT and CDR2 is YNNKEL (reference sequence). The CDR3 contains 13 residues. This CDR3 is CASSQDDRRGYTF. For the CDR3, the DNA is TGTGCCAGCAGCCAGGACGACCGCCGTGGCTACACCTTC.

This sequence joins TRBV7-9 and TRBJ1-4, with D perhaps matching TRBD1 (6 bases). The CDR3 consists of 12 residues. Per germline, CDR1 SEHNR and CDR2 FQNEAQ (reference sequence). The V and J ends lost 7 bases and 5 bases respectively, with 8 bases between them. The CDR3 coding sequence is TGTGCCAGCACCGGGACAAATGAAAAACTGTTTTTT. This encodes CASTGTNEKLFF.

The chain joins TRBV4-3 to TRBJ1-2, with TRBD1 matching over 8 bases. The CDR3 is made up of 15 amino acids. CDR1 is LGHNA, CDR2 YSLEER, per germline. Losses at the gene ends were 0 bases for V and 8 bases for J; bases not matched to a gene: 8. The CDR3 DNA sequence: TGCGCCAGCAGCCAAGAGATCATAGGACAGGGCGGCTACACCTTC. It is translated as CASSQEIIGQGGYTF.

This clone was picked up a small number of times. The chain links TRBV19 to TRBJ1-2; D not resolved. The V end was cut by 8 bases, the J end by 1 base, with 11 bases between. Germline V gene sequence: CDR1 LNHDA, CDR2 SQIVND (reference sequence). The CDR3 totals 13 residues. CDR3 sequence: CASATLSNYGYTF. CDR3 DNA: TGTGCCAGTGCGACGCTTAGTAACTATGGCTACACCTTC.